What follows describes a single T cell receptor (beta chain). This sample is drawn from a study of blood T cell repertoires in COVID-19. For the study at large: T cells, B-cell-depleted T cells, or PBMCs provided the cDNA or gDNA that served as material.

Libraries were prepared by immunoSEQ multiplex PCR; TCRdb keeps only in-frame clonotypes and omits some of them. The sample records 150,000 or so clones, more than 75% being singletons. There are 14 residues in the CDR3. Germline assignment: CDR1 MNHEY and CDR2 SVGAGI. Trimming removed 6 bases from V and 6 bases from J; junction bases left unmatched: 8. The specimen sequenced was PBMCs or T cells enriched from blood (not recorded which). The receptor comes from a woman aged 45 to 65 who had recovered from COVID-19. J is TRBJ1-1 and V is TRBV6-5; 9 positions agree with TRBD1. DNA for the CDR3: TGTGCCAGCAGCCGTAGAACAGGGGGCCCTGAAGCTTTCTTT. Translating gives CASSRRTGGPEAFF.